This is a list of T cell receptor beta chains from one sample in a study of read filtering for tumor transcriptome and immune sequencing. TCRdb redid the calling of the reads with MiXCR, one entry per CDR3 protein. This sample carries 75,000 to 95,000 distinct CDR3 sequences, around a fifth of them seen once, and the ten largest clones take around 10%. Sequencing was carried out using a population of CD138-negative cells sorted from bone marrow. All receptors come from a donor aged 40 or older with multiple myeloma. The CDR3 runs from the conserved cysteine through the conserved F or W. The D gene is left open where the match is weak. Clone sizes are given selectively: once, few, many, or a class where the clone is expanded.

>TRBV4-1|TRBD1|TRBJ1-4|14|many
TGCGCCAGCAGCCGACAGGGAGCGAGAGAAAAACTGTTTTTT
CASSRQGAREKLFF
>TRBV9|.|TRBJ2-3|13|few
TGTGCCAGCAGCGTAGATCAGCGGGATACGCAGTATTTT
CASSVDQRDTQYF
>TRBV29-1|.|TRBJ2-3|11|many
TGCAGCGTTGACAGCACAGATACGCAGTATTTT
CSVDSTDTQYF
>TRBV7-8|.|TRBJ1-5|13|many
TGTGCCAGCACCAGCTTGAGGGAACAGCCCCAGCATTTT
CASTSLREQPQHF
>TRBV11-1|TRBD1|TRBJ1-1|14|few
TGTGCCAGCAAAGTGGGACAGAAGAACACTGAAGCTTTCTTT
CASKVGQKNTEAFF
>TRBV5-1|TRBD2|TRBJ2-1|15|many
TGCGCCAGCAGCCCGGGGGGCGGGGGGGCCAGTGAGCAGTTCTTC
CASSPGGGGASEQFF
>TRBV5-1|.|TRBJ1-1|14|.
TGCGCCAGCAGCTTGGGGTACGGCGAATCAGAAGCTTTCTTT
CASSLGYGESEAFF
>TRBV13|.|TRBJ2-7|13|many
TGTGCCAGCAGCCTGATATCCCCCGCAGAGCAGTACTTC
CASSLISPAEQYF
>TRBV12-3/TRBV12-4|TRBD1|TRBJ1-4|15|many
TGTGCCAGCAGTTCCCGGACAGGGGTTAATGAAAAACTGTTTTTT
CASSSRTGVNEKLFF
>TRBV5-1|.|TRBJ2-3|16|many
TGCGCCAGCACTATGGCGGCAGGTGGGGTCACAGATACGCAGTATTTT
CASTMAAGGVTDTQYF
>TRBV27|TRBD1|TRBJ1-1|15|few
TGTGCCAGCAGTCACTATGGGACAGTGGGCACTGAAGCTTTCTTT
CASSHYGTVGTEAFF
>TRBV3-1|.|TRBJ2-2|18|many
TGTGCCAGCAGCCCCCGAGGGGACGGTTTCGCGAACACCGGGGAGCTGTTTTTT
CASSPRGDGFANTGELFF
>TRBV2|.|TRBJ1-6|14|.
TGTGCCAGCAGTGACCAGGGACCTAGTTCACCCCTCCACTTT
CASSDQGPSSPLHF
>TRBV5-1|.|TRBJ1-1|15|many
TGCGCCAGCAGCTTGGCCGGCAGGGATTTCTCTGAAGCTTTCTTT
CASSLAGRDFSEAFF
>TRBV7-9|TRBD2|TRBJ2-3|17|.
TGTGCCAGCATCGAGCCCGGAGCGGGGGGGTTCACAGATACGCAGTATTTT
CASIEPGAGGFTDTQYF
>TRBV5-1|.|TRBJ2-7|13|many
TGCGCCAGCAGCATCACGGAAGGGTACGAGCAGTACTTC
CASSITEGYEQYF
>TRBV28|.|TRBJ2-7|12|many
TGTGCCAGCAATGCCGGACACTACGAGCAGTACTTC
CASNAGHYEQYF
>TRBV7-2|.|TRBJ2-5|14|.
TGTGCCAGCAGCTTACCGGGGGGCCAGGAGACCCAGTACTTC
CASSLPGGQETQYF
>TRBV18|.|TRBJ2-1|14|many
TGTGCCAGCTCACCCCTGGTAAAGGGGAATGAGCAGTTCTTC
CASSPLVKGNEQFF
>TRBV12-3/TRBV12-4|.|TRBJ1-1|13|many
TGTGCCAGCAGGAGGGGGTTGGACACTGAAGCTTTCTTT
CASRRGLDTEAFF
>TRBV11-2|.|TRBJ2-7|14|few
TGTGCCAGCAGAAAAGGGGCAGGGACCCTCGAGCAGTACTTC
CASRKGAGTLEQYF
>TRBV3-1|.|TRBJ2-7|13|many
TGTGCCAGCAGCCACGGGCAGACCTACGAGCAGTACTTC
CASSHGQTYEQYF
>TRBV2|.|TRBJ2-2|14|many
TGTGCCAGCAGTGATGGCTGGAACACCGGGGAGCTGTTTTTT
CASSDGWNTGELFF
>TRBV28|TRBD2|TRBJ2-5|15|.
TGTGCCAGCAGACTTGCGGGGGGGCCGCATGAGACCCAGTACTTC
CASRLAGGPHETQYF
>TRBV6-5|.|TRBJ2-2|15|many
TGTGCCAGCAAAGGAATCAGGGGGGGCACCGGGGAGCTGTTTTTT
CASKGIRGGTGELFF
>TRBV2|TRBD2|TRBJ2-2|14|many
TGTGCCAGCACACCGGGGGGGCATGCCGGGGAGCTGTTTTTT
CASTPGGHAGELFF
>TRBV12-3/TRBV12-4|.|TRBJ2-1|16|many
TGTGCCAGCAGCGCCAGGGGGGGCGGACCCCACAATGAGCAGTTCTTC
CASSARGGGPHNEQFF
>TRBV5-1|.|TRBJ2-7|16|.
TGCGCCAGCAGCCCCATGTCCGGTGCAGGGTCCTACGAGCAGTACTTC
CASSPMSGAGSYEQYF
>TRBV18|.|TRBJ2-7|12|many
TGTGCCAGCTCCGCTGACAACTACGAGCAGTACTTC
CASSADNYEQYF
>TRBV5-1|.|TRBJ1-1|13|few
TGCGCCAGCAGCTTGGCCCCGGGAACTGAAGCTTTCTTT
CASSLAPGTEAFF
>TRBV20-1|TRBD2|TRBJ2-3|16|many
TGCAGTGCTAGGGAATCGCCAGCGGGGGGGCAAGATACGCAGTATTTT
CSARESPAGGQDTQYF
>TRBV12-3/TRBV12-4|TRBD2|TRBJ2-1|20|.
TGTGCCAGCAGTTTGGCGGGGTTTAGCGGGGGCCTATACTCCTACAATGAGCAGTTCTTC
CASSLAGFSGGLYSYNEQFF
>TRBV4-1|.|TRBJ2-1|15|many
TGCGCCAGCAGCCAAGCCAGCCGGGTATACAATGAGCAGTTCTTC
CASSQASRVYNEQFF
>TRBV29-1|TRBD2|TRBJ2-1|14|many
TGCAGCGTTGACCCGGGGGGGGCGCGAAATGAGCAGTTCTTC
CSVDPGGARNEQFF
>TRBV4-2|.|TRBJ2-1|15|many
TGTGCCAGCAGCCAAGGAGATCTCTCCTACAATGAGCAGTTCTTC
CASSQGDLSYNEQFF
>TRBV11-2|.|TRBJ2-1|12|.
TGTGCCAGCGGCCCGGACTGGGGTGAGCAGTTCTTC
CASGPDWGEQFF
>TRBV6-6|.|TRBJ2-2|14|many
TGTGCCAGCAGTTACTCTGGCGCCACCGGGGAGCTGTTTTTT
CASSYSGATGELFF
>TRBV5-1|TRBD1|TRBJ1-5|14|.
TGCGCCAGCAGCTCCGGGACAGTCAATCAGCCCCAGCATTTT
CASSSGTVNQPQHF
>TRBV19|TRBD1|TRBJ2-7|16|few
TGTGCCAGTAGTCGTACGGCCGGGACAGGGGGTTCCGAGCAGTACTTC
CASSRTAGTGGSEQYF
>TRBV19|.|TRBJ2-1|14|.
TGTGCCAGTAGTTCCCCCGGGCAGCTTAATGGGCAGTCCTTC
CASSSPGQLNGQSF
>TRBV5-6|.|TRBJ1-2|14|many
TGTGCCAGCAGCTTGGACACCTTTAACTATGGCTACACCTTC
CASSLDTFNYGYTF
>TRBV20-1|TRBD1|TRBJ2-3|15|few
TGCAGTGCTAGGTTTCCAGGGGGAAGCACAGATACGCAGTATTTT
CSARFPGGSTDTQYF
>TRBV28|.|TRBJ2-7|12|.
TGTGCCAGCAGTTCCAGGGCGGACGAGCAGTACTTC
CASSSRADEQYF
>TRBV7-9|.|TRBJ2-1|17|many
TGTGCCAGCAGCTCCCCCAGGGGGGGGCACCCCCCGAATGAGCAGTTCTTC
CASSSPRGGHPPNEQFF
>TRBV6-2/TRBV6-3|.|TRBJ2-7|12|.
TGTGCCGGCAGTTGGGGGGGCTACGGGCAGTACTTC
CAGSWGGYGQYF
>TRBV7-8|TRBD1|TRBJ2-7|16|many
TGTGCCAGCAGCAAAAGCGGGACAGGGACCGCCTACGAGCAGTACTTC
CASSKSGTGTAYEQYF